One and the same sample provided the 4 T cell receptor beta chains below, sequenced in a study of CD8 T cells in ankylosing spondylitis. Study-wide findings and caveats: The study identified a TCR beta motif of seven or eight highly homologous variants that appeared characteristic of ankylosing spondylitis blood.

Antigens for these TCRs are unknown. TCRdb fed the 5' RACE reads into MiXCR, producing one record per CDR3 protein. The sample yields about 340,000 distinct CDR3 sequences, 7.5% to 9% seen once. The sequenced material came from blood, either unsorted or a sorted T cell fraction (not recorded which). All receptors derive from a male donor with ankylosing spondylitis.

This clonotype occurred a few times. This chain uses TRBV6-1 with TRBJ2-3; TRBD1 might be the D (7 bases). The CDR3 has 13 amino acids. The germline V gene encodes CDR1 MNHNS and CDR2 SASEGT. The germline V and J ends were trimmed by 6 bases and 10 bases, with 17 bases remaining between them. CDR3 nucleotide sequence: TGTGCCAGCAGCTTCCGAACAGGGGAGGCGCAGTATTTT. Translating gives CASSFRTGEAQYF.

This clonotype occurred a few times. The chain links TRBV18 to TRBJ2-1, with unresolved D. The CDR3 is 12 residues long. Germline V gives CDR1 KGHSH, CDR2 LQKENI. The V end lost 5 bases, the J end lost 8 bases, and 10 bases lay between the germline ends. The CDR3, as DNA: TGTGCCAGCTCAGTTCGGACCGATGAGCAGTTCTTC. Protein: CASSVRTDEQFF.

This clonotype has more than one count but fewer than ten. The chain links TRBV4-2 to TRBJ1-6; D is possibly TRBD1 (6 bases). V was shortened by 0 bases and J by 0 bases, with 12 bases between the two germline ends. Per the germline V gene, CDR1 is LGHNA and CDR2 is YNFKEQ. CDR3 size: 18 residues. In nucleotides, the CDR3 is TGTGCCAGCAGCCAAGAGAGGGAGGGGGACTCCTATAATTCACCCCTCCACTTT. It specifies CASSQEREGDSYNSPLHF.

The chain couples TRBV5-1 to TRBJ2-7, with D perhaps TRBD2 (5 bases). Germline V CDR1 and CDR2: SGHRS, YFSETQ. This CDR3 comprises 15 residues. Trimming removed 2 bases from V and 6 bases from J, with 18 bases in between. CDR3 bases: TGCGCCAGCAGCTTCCTAGGACTGGCTCGGAGCGAGCAGTACTTC. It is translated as CASSFLGLARSEQYF.